One sample yielded the 29 T cell receptor beta chains listed below, sequenced in a study of shared clonotypes between healthy human individuals. The method was immunoSEQ multiplex PCR; TCRdb's version includes in-frame clones alone and lacks a portion of them. The table records some 1,400,000 clones, approximately 96% of them present only once. Sequencing used naive CD4+ T cells sorted from blood. Sample subset: CD45RA+ positively selected. All receptors derive from a man aged 30 to 39 in good health.

The chain uses TRBV7-2 and TRBJ2-3; TRBD1 is a possible D gene (6 bases). V dropped 5 bases and J dropped 1 base, with 10 bases sitting between them. Germline V gene sequence: CDR1 SGHTA, CDR2 FQGNSA. The length of the CDR3 is 14 residues. CDR3 region: CASSARQGTDTQYF. CDR3 nucleotides: TGTGCCAGCAGCGCCCGACAGGGCACAGATACGCAGTATTTT.

V gene TRBV27 combines with J gene TRBJ2-6; D not certain. There are 18 residues in the CDR3. The germline V gene has CDR1 MNHEY and CDR2 SMNVEV (reference sequence). V dropped 3 bases and J dropped 2 bases, with 17 bases sitting between them. DNA of the CDR3: TGTGCCAGCAGTTTGCTTCCCATGGCGGTCCCTGGGGCCAACGTCCTGACTTTC. Translating it yields CASSLLPMAVPGANVLTF. The complete variable domain, with remaining parts taken from reference TRBV27 and TRBJ2-6, reads EAQVTQNPRYLITVTGKKLTVTCSQNMNHEYMSWYRQDPGLGLRQIYYSMNVEVTDKGDVPEGYKVSRKEKRNFPLILESPSPNQTSLYFCASSLLPMAVPGANVLTFGAGSRLTVL.

The gene calls are TRBV27 and TRBJ1-2; no clear D gene. Trimming pared 2 bases from V and 0 bases from J, leaving 4 bases between. Per germline, CDR1 MNHEY and CDR2 SMNVEV (reference sequence). This CDR3 contains 13 residues. DNA for the CDR3: TGTGCCAGCAGTTTAAGAGCTAACTATGGCTACACCTTC. This encodes CASSLRANYGYTF.

The rearrangement links TRBV5-4 to TRBJ2-5; 8 nucleotides match TRBD1. CDR1 is SGHNT and CDR2 is YYREEE in the germline V gene (reference sequence). Trimming removed 2 bases from V and 8 bases from J; junction bases left unmatched: 11. The length of the CDR3 is 15 residues. The CDR3 protein is CASSLIFGQGITQYF. CDR3 in DNA: TGTGCCAGCAGCTTAATATTCGGACAGGGTATAACCCAGTACTTC. The whole variable domain, filled in from reference TRBV5-4 and TRBJ2-5, reads ETGVTQSPTHLIKTRGQQVTLRCSSQSGHNTVSWYQQALGQGPQFIFQYYREEENGRGNFPPRFSGLQFPNYSSELNVNALELDDSALYLCASSLIFGQGITQYFGPGTRLLVL.

This chain connects TRBV5-5 to TRBJ2-2, with 7 nucleotides matching TRBD2. This CDR3 contains 17 residues. V was pared by 4 bases and J by 2 bases, with 11 bases of the junction left unmatched. Looked up from germline, CDR1 is SGHKS and CDR2 is YYEKEE (reference sequence). In nucleotides, the CDR3 is TGTGCCAGCAGCCGTTCCCTAGCGGAGGAAAACACCGGGGAGCTGTTTTTT. This codes for CASSRSLAEENTGELFF.

Concerning this clone: The same CDR3 can be traced to other DNA sequences in this sample. The genes are TRBV10-3 and TRBJ2-7; D possibly corresponds to TRBD1 (6 bases). V was pared by 0 bases and J by 0 bases, with 9 bases between. CDR3 size: 15 residues. CDR1 is ENHRY, CDR2 SYGVKD, per germline. The CDR3 here is CAISESGTSSYEQYF. In DNA form, the CDR3 reads TGTGCCATCAGTGAGTCCGGGACATCCTCCTACGAGCAGTACTTC.

This sequence joins TRBV2 and TRBJ1-2; weak D call: TRBD1 (5 bases). The ends were cut back, 4 bases at V and 9 bases at J, with 18 bases in the middle. The germline V gene has CDR1 SNHLY and CDR2 FYNNEI. This CDR3 region has 14 residues. DNA for the CDR3: TGTGCCAGCAGTGGGGCAGCCGGGGACTTTAGCTACACCTTC. Protein: CASSGAAGDFSYTF.

This sequence joins TRBV19 and TRBJ2-2; 12 bases are shared with TRBD2. The CDR3 consists of 16 residues. Germline assignment: CDR1 LNHDA and CDR2 SQIVND (reference sequence). Trimming cost V 1 base and J 4 bases; bases outside gene matches: 1. The CDR3 coding sequence is TGTGCCAGTAGTATAGGACTAGCGGGAGTCACCGGGGAGCTGTTTTTT. It is translated as CASSIGLAGVTGELFF.

The chain has TRBV5-1 and TRBJ2-7; tentatively, D is TRBD2 (5 bases). The CDR3 runs to 18 residues. CDR1 is SGHRS, CDR2 YFSETQ, per germline. Trimming cost V 1 base and J 2 bases, with 22 bases left between them. The CDR3 nucleotides are TGCGCCAGCAGCTTGAGATTCGGGAACTCAGCATTAACCTACGAGCAGTACTTC. Translating gives CASSLRFGNSALTYEQYF.

V and J are TRBV2 and TRBJ2-1; TRBD2 matches at 16 bases. Germline CDR1 reads SNHLY; CDR2 reads FYNNEI. The length of the CDR3 is 17 residues. J lost 7 bases, V lost 3 bases, and 6 bases had no gene match. CDR3 bases: TGTGCCAGCAGTGAGGGACTAGCGGGAGGGCCAGGGAATGAGCAGTTCTTC. It yields the protein CASSEGLAGGPGNEQFF. Using reference TRBV2 and TRBJ2-1 for the parts outside the CDR3, the full variable domain is EPEVTQTPSHQVTQMGQEVILRCVPISNHLYFYWYRQILGQKVEFLVSFYNNEISEKSEIFDDQFSVERPDGSNFTLKIRSTKLEDSAMYFCASSEGLAGGPGNEQFFGPGTRLTVL.

The chain couples TRBV6-5 to TRBJ1-3; D not certain. The CDR3 contains 13 residues. V lost 10 bases to trimming and J lost 0 bases, with 10 bases between them. Germline CDR1 MNHEY, CDR2 SVGAGI. The CDR3 DNA reads as TGTGCCACCAAGGCGAACTCTGGAAACACCATATATTTT. This encodes CATKANSGNTIYF.

This chain links TRBV2 with TRBJ1-1; D remains unclear. The germline CDR1 and CDR2 sequences are SNHLY and FYNNEI. The CDR3 has 15 amino acids. V lost 2 bases and J lost 0, with 10 bases in between. CDR3 loop: CASSEMGTVNTEAFF. As DNA, the CDR3 is TGTGCCAGCAGTGAAATGGGAACAGTGAACACTGAAGCTTTCTTT. The full variable domain, with the rest looked up from reference TRBV2 and TRBJ1-1, is EPEVTQTPSHQVTQMGQEVILRCVPISNHLYFYWYRQILGQKVEFLVSFYNNEISEKSEIFDDQFSVERPDGSNFTLKIRSTKLEDSAMYFCASSEMGTVNTEAFFGQGTRLTVV.

This chain connects TRBV5-1 to TRBJ2-1, with no clear D. Germline V CDR1 and CDR2: SGHRS, YFSETQ. The CDR3 has 14 residues. The V and J ends lost 3 bases and 8 bases respectively, with 15 bases between them. This chain's CDR3 is CASSSLIAPDEQFF. CDR3 nucleotides: TGCGCCAGCAGCTCTTTAATCGCCCCCGATGAGCAGTTCTTC.

The V gene is TRBV25-1, the J gene TRBJ2-3; no firm D call. The V gene's germline CDR1 is MGHDK and CDR2 SYGVNS. V gave up 4 bases and J gave up 0 bases, with 8 bases separating them. The CDR3 is 14 residues long. In nucleotides, the CDR3 is TGTGCCAGCAGTGTGGACGGTAGCACAGATACGCAGTATTTT. Translating gives CASSVDGSTDTQYF.

V is TRBV4-1 and J is TRBJ1-2, with D tentatively TRBD1 (6 bases). In germline, CDR1 is MGHRA, CDR2 YSYEKL. Trimming left V 0 bases short and J 5 bases short, with 13 bases between. The CDR3 has 15 amino acids. CDR3 DNA sequence: TGCGCCAGCAGCCAAGAAGTAACAGGGACGTATGGCTACACCTTC. It codes for CASSQEVTGTYGYTF.

The chain employs TRBV7-9 and TRBJ2-3, with a possible D match to TRBD1 (5 bases). The V gene's germline CDR1 is SEHNR and CDR2 FQNEAQ (reference sequence). With 5 bases removed from V and 3 bases from J, the gap between germline ends came to 21 bases. The CDR3 is 17 residues long. The DNA of the CDR3 is TGTGCCAGCAGCGCGATAAAACCAAGGGGTGGGACAGATACGCAGTATTTT. Translating gives CASSAIKPRGGTDTQYF.

Concerning this clone: An end of the junction differs from the germline gene, which may be a read error. This chain links TRBV18 with TRBJ1-5, with D perhaps matching TRBD1 (6 bases). Germline assignment: CDR1 KGHSH and CDR2 LQKENI. This CDR3 is 15 amino acids long. DNA for the CDR3: TGTGCCAGCGCACCGAACAGGGCGAGCAATCAGCCCCAGCATTTT. It specifies CASAPNRASNQPQHF.

This sequence joins TRBV18 and TRBJ2-7, with D tentatively TRBD1 or TRBD2 (5 bases each). Germline CDR1 and CDR2: KGHSH and LQKENI. There are 16 residues in the CDR3. The ends were cut back, 4 bases at V and 0 bases at J, with 16 bases in the middle. DNA for the CDR3: TGTGCCAGCTCACTTAGCCGGGGCGGAAGCTCCTACGAGCAGTACTTC. It specifies CASSLSRGGSSYEQYF.

The chain has TRBV5-1 and TRBJ2-1, with TRBD2 identical over 7 bases. The germline gives CDR1 SGHRS, CDR2 YFSETQ. The CDR3 totals 15 residues. Germline trimming cut 2 bases from V and 5 bases from J; bases unmatched to any gene: 7. DNA for the CDR3: TGCGCCAGCAGCTTTAGTCAGCGGGGAGACAATGAGCAGTTCTTC. Its translation: CASSFSQRGDNEQFF.

This chain connects TRBV18 to TRBJ1-2; D unclear. V lost 1 base, J lost 8 bases, and 14 bases lay in between. Germline assignment: CDR1 KGHSH and CDR2 LQKENI. The CDR3 runs to 14 residues. CDR3 bases: TGTGCCAGCTCACCACTCGACAACAGAGGCGGCTACACCTTC. Its translation is CASSPLDNRGGYTF.

Here the CDR3 DNA reads TGTGCCAGCAGTTTACCCATGGACAGCAATCAAGCTTTCTTT. Amino acids: CASSLPMDSNQAFF. The chain combines TRBV28 with TRBJ1-1; a possible D gene is TRBD1 (6 bases). Germline loops: CDR1 MDHEN, CDR2 SYDVKM. The germline V and J ends were trimmed by 2 bases and 9 bases, with 16 bases remaining between them. The CDR3 has 14 amino acids.

This clone appeared a few times. This sequence joins TRBV7-2 and TRBJ2-1; no clear D. Germline V CDR1 and CDR2: SGHTA, FQGNSA. The CDR3 is made up of 15 amino acids. V lost 5 bases to trimming and J lost 4 bases, with 15 bases between them. CDR3: CASSPPGDFYNEQFF. The DNA for the CDR3 is TGTGCCAGCAGCCCTCCTGGAGACTTTTACAATGAGCAGTTCTTC. The full variable domain, in which reference TRBV7-2 and TRBJ2-1 provide the parts outside the CDR3, is GAGVSQSPSNKVTEKGKDVELRCDPISGHTALYWYRQSLGQGLEFLIYFQGNSAPDKSGLPSDRFSAERTGGSVSTLTIQRTQQEDSAVYLCASSPPGDFYNEQFFGPGTRLTVL.

The chain recombines TRBV11-2 with TRBJ1-1, with a tentative D call TRBD1 (5 bases). The germline gives CDR1 SGHAT, CDR2 FQNNGV. V lost 5 bases, J lost 3 bases, and 16 bases lay in between. The CDR3 sequence is 15 residues long. The CDR3 region is CASSHTRQWYTEAFF. The CDR3 region has the DNA TGTGCCAGCAGCCACACCAGACAGTGGTACACTGAAGCTTTCTTT.

The chain uses TRBV4-1 and TRBJ2-3, with D possibly matching TRBD2 (6 bases). This CDR3 is built from 15 residues. Trimming removed 5 bases at V and 1 base at J, with 13 bases between. CDR1 and CDR2 (germline): MGHRA, YSYEKL. The CDR3 here is CASSVGERGTDTQYF. The CDR3 DNA reads TGCGCCAGCAGCGTTGGGGAGCGGGGCACAGATACGCAGTATTTT.

This chain links TRBV28 with TRBJ2-7; TRBD1 might be the D (5 bases). This CDR3 is 15 amino acids long. Trimming stripped 3 bases from V and 5 bases from J, with 17 bases between. Germline V lookup: CDR1 MDHEN, CDR2 SYDVKM. Here the CDR3 reads CASSFPSSETDEQYF. CDR3 sequence (DNA): TGTGCCAGCAGTTTTCCCTCGTCTGAGACAGACGAGCAGTACTTC.

The chain links TRBV19 to TRBJ2-1; 8 bases line up with TRBD1. The germline V gene encodes CDR1 LNHDA and CDR2 SQIVND (reference sequence). CDR3 length equals 14 residues. J was trimmed by 7 bases and V by 5 bases; bases with no gene match: 7. Written as DNA, the CDR3 is TGTGCCAGTAGTTACCGGACAGGGACTAATGAGCAGTTCTTC. The encoded protein is CASSYRTGTNEQFF.

The CDR3 spells CASSFPTGQQYF. Here the CDR3 DNA reads TGTGCCAGCAGCTTCCCGACAGGGCAGCAGTACTTC. The rearrangement links TRBV11-2 to TRBJ2-7, with 7 bases lining up with TRBD1. V lost 3 bases to trimming and J lost 8 bases; unmatched junction nucleotides: 4. This CDR3 has 12 residues. The germline gives CDR1 SGHAT, CDR2 FQNNGV.

CDR3 bases: TGTGCCAGCAGCGCCGGGACAGGGATAGACTCCTACGAGCAGTACTTC. It codes for CASSAGTGIDSYEQYF. This sequence joins TRBV9 and TRBJ2-7; 9 nucleotides line up with TRBD1. The length of the CDR3 is 16 residues. V shed 3 bases, J shed 0 bases, and the junction held 7 bases outside the gene matches. Germline V gene data show CDR1 as SGDLS and CDR2 as YYNGEE.

This chain joins TRBV6-1 and TRBJ2-5, with TRBD1 matching 7 bases. The V gene's germline CDR1 is MNHNS and CDR2 SASEGT. There are 14 residues in the CDR3. V trimming: 4 bases; J trimming: 5 bases; junction bases outside the gene matches: 7. The chain's CDR3 is CASSGHRGTETQYF. CDR3 coding DNA: TGTGCCAGCAGTGGACACAGGGGTACGGAGACCCAGTACTTC.